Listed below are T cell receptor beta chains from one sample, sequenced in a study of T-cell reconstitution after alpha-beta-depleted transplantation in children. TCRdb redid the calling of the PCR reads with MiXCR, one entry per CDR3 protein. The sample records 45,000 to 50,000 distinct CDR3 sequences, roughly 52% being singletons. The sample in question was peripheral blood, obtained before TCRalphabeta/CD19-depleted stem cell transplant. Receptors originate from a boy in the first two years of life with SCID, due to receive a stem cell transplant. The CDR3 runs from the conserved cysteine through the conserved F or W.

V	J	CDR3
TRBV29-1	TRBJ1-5	CSVGTPNQPQHF
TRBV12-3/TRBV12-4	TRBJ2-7	CASSRDTEYEQYF
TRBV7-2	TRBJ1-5	CASSLPGRHQPQHF
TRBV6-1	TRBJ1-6	CASRIDRGGNSPLHF
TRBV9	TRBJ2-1	CASSVGRDNEQFF
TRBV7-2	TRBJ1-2	CASSYDRNAIYGYTF
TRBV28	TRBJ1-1	CASSPSDSEWTEAFF
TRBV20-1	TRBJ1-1	CSASGRLHTEAFF
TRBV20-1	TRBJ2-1	CSAAVAGRAYNEQFF
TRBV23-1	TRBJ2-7	CASSQGGNSYEQYF
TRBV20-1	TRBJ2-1	CSALRANEQFF
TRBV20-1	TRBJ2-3	CSASGGGVTDTQYF
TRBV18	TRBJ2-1	CASSPRHLSYNEQFF
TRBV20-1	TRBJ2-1	CSVKQGVGGYNEQFF
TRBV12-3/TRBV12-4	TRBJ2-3	CASSLWADTQYF
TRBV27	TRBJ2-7	CASSSGDRTYEQYF
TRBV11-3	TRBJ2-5	CASSFPPSGAGQETQYF
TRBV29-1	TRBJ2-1	CGLGWRGDYNEQFF
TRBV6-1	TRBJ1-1	CASSDLGRGPPEAFF
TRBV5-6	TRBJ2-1	CASSLLTGGNEQFF
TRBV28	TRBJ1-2	CASSLLRSNYGYTF
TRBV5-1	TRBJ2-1	CASRGTSGVNEQFF
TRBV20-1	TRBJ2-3	CSAHPTSGSTDTQYF
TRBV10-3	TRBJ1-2	CAISDRGQLNHYGYTF
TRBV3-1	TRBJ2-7	CASSQDWGDPFYEQYF
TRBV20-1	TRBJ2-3	CSARKGAGTDTQYF
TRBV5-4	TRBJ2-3	CASSLDQRPWDTQYF